Listed here is a single TCR beta chain. In terms of age and location, participants ranged from roughly 18 to 100 years and lived in about 25 US areas. Assignments of participants to cohorts depended upon their own reported clinical history. The CDR3 covers 14 residues. The J segment lost 5 bases and the V segment lost 2 bases, leaving 5 bases of the junction unmatched. Germline CDR1 and CDR2: MGHDK and SYGVNS. The source of the sample is a study of blood T cell repertoires in COVID-19. Overall study: COVID-19 samples from acute and convalescent phases originated in the United States, Italy and Spain.

Libraries were prepared by immunoSEQ multiplex PCR; TCRdb keeps only in-frame clonotypes and omits some of them. In the table there are 200,000 to 250,000 clones, about 90% of which are singletons. Specimen: PBMCs or T cells enriched from blood (not recorded which). The rearrangement joins TRBV25-1 to TRBJ2-5; 7 bases are shared with TRBD1. This receptor was obtained from a man between 25 and 39 years old who had been exposed to COVID-19. CDR3 protein: CASSERGRGETQYF. CDR3 in DNA: TGTGCCAGCAGTGAAAGGGGGCGCGGGGAGACCCAGTACTTC.